This T cell receptor (beta chain) was sequenced in a study of T cells after yellow fever vaccination. The CDR3 is 14 residues long. The V gene's germline CDR1 is DFQATT and CDR2 SNEGSKA (reference sequence). Trimming pared 5 bases from V and 1 base from J, leaving 12 bases between. UMIs were added to TCR cDNA along with a universal primer site when it was made by 5'RACE template switching. TCRdb passed the 5' RACE reads through MiXCR, listing each CDR3 protein once. The profile shows 620,000 or so distinct CDR3 sequences, less than 20% of them singletons. In this sample, this clonotype turned up a few times. Antigen unknown. Study findings and constraints: Researchers report a weaker secondary response that nonetheless peaked faster, day 5 versus 15. Only a small proportion of the clonotypes turned up in both the CD4 and the CD8 compartments, likely arising from convergent recombination. High-abundance clonotypes from the bulk population could contaminate FACS-sorted repertoires.

The receptor comes from a man younger than 30 who received the YFV17D yellow fever vaccine. The chain uses TRBV20-1 and TRBJ2-1; tentative D call: TRBD1 (6 bases). The sample consisted of PBMCs, taken 4 to 5 days after the first yellow fever vaccination. The CDR3 is CSAEGDGSYNEQFF. The CDR3 DNA reads TGCAGTGCTGAGGGGGATGGTTCCTACAATGAGCAGTTCTTC.